The source of this TCR beta chain is a study of CD8 T cells in Susac syndrome. A note on this clonotype: Its antigen is undetermined.

The RNA input was roughly 0.45 to 1 ug, and it was reverse transcribed with random hexamers. It was immunoSEQ multiplex PCR that amplified TCR beta CDR3 across 54 Vbeta and 13 Jbeta. In TCRdb, the immunoSEQ multiplex PCR reads were re-called with MiXCR into one record per CDR3 protein. The top ten clones hold approximately 0.1% of a sample with fewer than 200,000 distinct CDR3 sequences, approximately 95% of them seen once. V was cut by 8 bases and J by 6 bases, with 14 bases left in between. The CDR3 covers 12 residues. CDR1 is MDHEN and CDR2 is SYDVKM in the germline V gene. Study-wide points: The study recognized that the number of individuals in its TCR sequencing and HLA analysis was relatively small.

High-throughput TCR beta sequencing covered peripheral CD8+ and CD4+ T cells. The sequence derives from a human donor in good health. Material for sequencing was CD4+ T cells from PBMCs. V usage is TRBV28 and J usage is TRBJ2-7, with a tentative D call TRBD1 (5 bases). CDR3 residues: CASQQGLGEQYF. As DNA, the CDR3 is TGTGCCAGCCAGCAGGGTCTGGGCGAGCAGTACTTC.